This T cell receptor beta chain was obtained from a study of beta chain features in type 1 diabetes. A word on this clone: Its antigen is not identified.

V gave up 4 bases and J gave up 2 bases; unmatched junction bases: 5. The CDR3 sequence is 15 residues long. The germline CDR1 and CDR2 sequences are SGHDT and YYEEEE. Study results and caveats: Significant though moderate, a shortening of TCRB CDR3s appeared in all four CD4+ subsets of Type 1 diabetes patients.

Investigators reverse transcribed all isolated RNA, so they sequenced expressed TCRB transcripts. Some clones are missing from TCRdb's copy, which holds only in-frame ones; the method was immunoSEQ multiplex PCR. This table holds about 170,000 clones, about 7.9% found once. The chain combines TRBV5-6 with TRBJ2-3, with TRBD2 matching over 9 bases. The TCR comes from a young man with type 1 diabetes. The sequenced sample consisted of central memory CD4+ T cells from blood. The CDR3 here is CASSPSGGSTDTQYF. The DNA for the CDR3 is TGTGCCAGCAGCCCGAGCGGGGGGTCCACAGATACGCAGTATTTT.